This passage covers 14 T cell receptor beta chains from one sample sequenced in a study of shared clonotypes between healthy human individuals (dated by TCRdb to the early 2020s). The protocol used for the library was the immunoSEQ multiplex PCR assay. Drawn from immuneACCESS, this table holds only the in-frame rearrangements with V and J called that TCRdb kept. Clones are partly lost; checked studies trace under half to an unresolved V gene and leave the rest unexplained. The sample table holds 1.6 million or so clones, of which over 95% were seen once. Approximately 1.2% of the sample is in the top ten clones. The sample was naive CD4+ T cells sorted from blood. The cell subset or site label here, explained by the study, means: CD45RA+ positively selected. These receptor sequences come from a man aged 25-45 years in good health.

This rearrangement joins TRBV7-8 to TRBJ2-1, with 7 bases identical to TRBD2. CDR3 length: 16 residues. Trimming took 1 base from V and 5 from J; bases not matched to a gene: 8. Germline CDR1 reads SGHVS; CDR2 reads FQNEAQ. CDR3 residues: CASSLDGGILHNEQFF. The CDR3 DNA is TGTGCCAGCAGCTTAGACGGGGGGATACTACACAATGAGCAGTTCTTC. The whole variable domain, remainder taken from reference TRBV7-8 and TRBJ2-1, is GAGVSQSPRYKVAKRGQDVALRCDPISGHVSLFWYQQALGQGPEFLTYFQNEAQLDKSGLPSDRFFAERPEGSVSTLKIQRTQQEDSAVYLCASSLDGGILHNEQFFGPGTRLTVL.

As DNA, the CDR3 is TGTGCCAGCAGCGTAGATCCGCGGGAGTCATACAATGAGCAGTTCTTC. Its protein product is CASSVDPRESYNEQFF. This chain links TRBV9 with TRBJ2-1, with 7 nucleotides matching TRBD2. Germline CDR1 is SGDLS and CDR2 is YYNGEE. There are 16 residues in the CDR3. V shed 0 bases, J shed 4 bases, and the junction held 7 bases outside the gene matches.

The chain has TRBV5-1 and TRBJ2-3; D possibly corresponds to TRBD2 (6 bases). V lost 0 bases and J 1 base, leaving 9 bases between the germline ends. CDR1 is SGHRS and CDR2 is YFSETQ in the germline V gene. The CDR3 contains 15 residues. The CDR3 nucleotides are TGCGCCAGCAGCTTGGGGTCGGGGGGCACAGATACGCAGTATTTT. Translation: CASSLGSGGTDTQYF.

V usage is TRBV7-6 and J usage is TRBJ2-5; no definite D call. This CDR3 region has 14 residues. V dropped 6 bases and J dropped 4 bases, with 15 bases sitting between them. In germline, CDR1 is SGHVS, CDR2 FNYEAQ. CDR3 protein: CASRRPYGRETQYF. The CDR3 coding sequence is TGTGCCAGCAGACGACCATATGGCCGAGAGACCCAGTACTTC.

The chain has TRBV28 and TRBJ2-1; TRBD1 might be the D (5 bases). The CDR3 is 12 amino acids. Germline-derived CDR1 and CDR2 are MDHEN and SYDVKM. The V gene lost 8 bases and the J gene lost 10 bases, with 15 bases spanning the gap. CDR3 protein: CASGVRTSEQFF. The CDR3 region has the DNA TGTGCCAGCGGGGTCCGGACATCCGAGCAGTTCTTC.

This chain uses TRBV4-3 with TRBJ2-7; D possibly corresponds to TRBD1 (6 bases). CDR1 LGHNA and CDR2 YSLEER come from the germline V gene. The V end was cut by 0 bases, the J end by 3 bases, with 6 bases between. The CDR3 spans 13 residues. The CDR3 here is CASSQETGYEQYF. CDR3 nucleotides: TGCGCCAGCAGCCAAGAGACAGGCTACGAGCAGTACTTC.

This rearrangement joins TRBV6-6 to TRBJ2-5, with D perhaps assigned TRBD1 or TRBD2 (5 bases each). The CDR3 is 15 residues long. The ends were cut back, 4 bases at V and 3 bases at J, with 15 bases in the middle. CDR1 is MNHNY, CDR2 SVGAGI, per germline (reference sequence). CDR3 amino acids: CASSSWDGLEETQYF. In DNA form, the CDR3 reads TGTGCCAGCAGTTCTTGGGACGGCTTAGAAGAGACCCAGTACTTC.

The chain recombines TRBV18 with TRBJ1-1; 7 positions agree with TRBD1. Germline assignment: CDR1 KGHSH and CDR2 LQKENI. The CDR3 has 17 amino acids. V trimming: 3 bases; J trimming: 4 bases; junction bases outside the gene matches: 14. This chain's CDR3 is CASSPSMRGREVTEAFF. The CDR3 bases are TGTGCCAGCTCACCGAGTATGAGGGGGCGCGAGGTCACTGAAGCTTTCTTT.

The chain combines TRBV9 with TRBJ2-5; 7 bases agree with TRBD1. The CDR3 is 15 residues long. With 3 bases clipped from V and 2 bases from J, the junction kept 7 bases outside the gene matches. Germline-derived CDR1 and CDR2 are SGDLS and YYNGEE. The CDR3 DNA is TGTGCCAGCAGCGCGGGACAGCTAAGACAAGAGACCCAGTACTTC. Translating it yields CASSAGQLRQETQYF.

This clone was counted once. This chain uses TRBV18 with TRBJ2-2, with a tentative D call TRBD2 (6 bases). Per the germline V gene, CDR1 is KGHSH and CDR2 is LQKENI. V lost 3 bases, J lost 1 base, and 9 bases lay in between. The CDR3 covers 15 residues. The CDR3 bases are TGTGCCAGCTCACCGAGAGCGGGGAACACCGGGGAGCTGTTTTTT. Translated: CASSPRAGNTGELFF.

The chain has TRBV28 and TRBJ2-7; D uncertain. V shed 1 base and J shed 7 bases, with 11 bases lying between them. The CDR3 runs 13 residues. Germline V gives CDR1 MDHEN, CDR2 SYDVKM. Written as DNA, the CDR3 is TGTGCCAGCAGTTTATTTCAAACGCGTGAGCAGTACTTC. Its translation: CASSLFQTREQYF. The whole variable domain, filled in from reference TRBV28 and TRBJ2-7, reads DVKVTQSSRYLVKRTGEKVFLECVQDMDHENMFWYRQDPGLGLRLIYFSYDVKMKEKGDIPEGYSVSREKKERFSLILESASTNQTSMYLCASSLFQTREQYFGPGTRLTVT.

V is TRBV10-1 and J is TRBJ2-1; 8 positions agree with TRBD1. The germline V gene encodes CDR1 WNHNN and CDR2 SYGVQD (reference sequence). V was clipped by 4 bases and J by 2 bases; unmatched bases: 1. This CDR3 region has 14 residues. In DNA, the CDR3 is TGCGCCAGCAGTGGGACAGGGACCTACAATGAGCAGTTCTTC. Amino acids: CASSGTGTYNEQFF.

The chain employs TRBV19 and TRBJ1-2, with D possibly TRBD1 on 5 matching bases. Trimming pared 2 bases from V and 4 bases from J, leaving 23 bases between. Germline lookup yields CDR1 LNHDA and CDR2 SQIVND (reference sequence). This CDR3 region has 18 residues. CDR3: CASSISGDALIAPYGYTF. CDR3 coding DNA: TGTGCCAGTAGTATAAGTGGGGACGCTCTAATTGCGCCCTATGGCTACACCTTC.

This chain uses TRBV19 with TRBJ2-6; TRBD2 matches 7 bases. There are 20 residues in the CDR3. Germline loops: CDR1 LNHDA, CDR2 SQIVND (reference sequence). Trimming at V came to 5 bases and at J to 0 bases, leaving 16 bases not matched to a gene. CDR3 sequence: CASSPPSIAGLSSGANVLTF. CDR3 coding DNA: TGTGCCAGTAGTCCACCTTCGATAGCGGGTCTAAGCTCTGGGGCCAACGTCCTGACTTTC.